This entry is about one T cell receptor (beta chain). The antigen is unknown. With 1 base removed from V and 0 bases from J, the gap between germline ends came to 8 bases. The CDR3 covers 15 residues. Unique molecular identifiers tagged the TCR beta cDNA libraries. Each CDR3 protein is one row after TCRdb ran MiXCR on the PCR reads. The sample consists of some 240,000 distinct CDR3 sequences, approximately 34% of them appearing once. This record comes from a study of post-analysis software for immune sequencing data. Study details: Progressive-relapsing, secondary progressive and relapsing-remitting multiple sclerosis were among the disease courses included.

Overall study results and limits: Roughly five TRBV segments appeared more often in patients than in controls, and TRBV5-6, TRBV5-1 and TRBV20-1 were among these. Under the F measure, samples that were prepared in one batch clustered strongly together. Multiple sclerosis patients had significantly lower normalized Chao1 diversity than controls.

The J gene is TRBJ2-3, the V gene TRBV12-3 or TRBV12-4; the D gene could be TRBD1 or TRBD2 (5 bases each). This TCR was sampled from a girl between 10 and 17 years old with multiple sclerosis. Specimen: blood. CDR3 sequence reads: CASSLGGASTDTQYF. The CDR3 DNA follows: TGTGCCAGCAGTTTAGGAGGGGCGAGCACAGATACGCAGTATTTT.